This note documents a single TCR beta chain sequence. Its specificity is not known. This clone may be a read error of a much larger clone one base away. This sample is drawn from a study of Graves' ophthalmopathy and Graves' hyperthyroidism. The study, taken as a whole, reports: The majority of expanded thyroid clonotypes above 0.001 frequency also occurred in blood. Classification of ophthalmopathy versus stable hyperthyroidism by a 13-signature model yielded under 90% sensitivity and roughly 81% specificity.

Each hyperthyroidism patient was newly diagnosed, with under 2 months' duration, and aged 18 to 65. Diagnostic conclusions were grounded in clinical symptoms, serum thyroxine, TRAb, thyroid ultrasound and orbital computed tomography. From RNA, the CDR3 regions of TCR beta chains were amplified and sequenced. Amplification began with first-round RT-PCR using HTBI primers, then second-round multiplex PCR was performed. TCRdb ran MiXCR on the multiplex PCR reads and lists one entry per CDR3 protein. Here the sample spans about 550,000 distinct CDR3 sequences, approximately 37% being singletons. The clonotype was recovered from an adult man with Graves' hyperthyroidism. Sequencing used peripheral blood or thyroid tissue (not recorded which).

CDR3 region: CAISLAVGTGGYEQYF. In DNA, the CDR3 is TGTGCCATCAGCTTAGCGGTGGGGACAGGGGGCTACGAGCAGTACTTC. The V gene is TRBV7-9, the J gene TRBJ2-7; 11 nucleotides line up with TRBD1. The CDR3 extends over 16 amino acids. Germline CDR1 reads SEHNR; CDR2 reads FQNEAQ (reference sequence).